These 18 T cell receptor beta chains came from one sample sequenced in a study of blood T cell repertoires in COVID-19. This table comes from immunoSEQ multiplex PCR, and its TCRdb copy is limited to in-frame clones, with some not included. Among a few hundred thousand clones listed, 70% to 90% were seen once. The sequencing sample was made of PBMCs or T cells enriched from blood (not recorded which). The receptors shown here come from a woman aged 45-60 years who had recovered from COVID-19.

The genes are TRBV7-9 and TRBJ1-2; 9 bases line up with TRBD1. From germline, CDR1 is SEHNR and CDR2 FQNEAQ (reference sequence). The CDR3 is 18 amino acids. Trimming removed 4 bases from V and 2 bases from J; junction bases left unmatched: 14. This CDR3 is CASSYSPGQGPSNYGYTF. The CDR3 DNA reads TGTGCCAGCAGCTACTCACCGGGACAGGGTCCGTCGAACTATGGCTACACCTTC. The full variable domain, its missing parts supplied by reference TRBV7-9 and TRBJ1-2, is DTGVSQNPRHKITKRGQNVTFRCDPISEHNRLYWYRQTLGQGPEFLTYFQNEAQLEKSRLLSDRFSAERPKGSFSTLEIQRTEQGDSAMYLCASSYSPGQGPSNYGYTFGSGTRLTVV.

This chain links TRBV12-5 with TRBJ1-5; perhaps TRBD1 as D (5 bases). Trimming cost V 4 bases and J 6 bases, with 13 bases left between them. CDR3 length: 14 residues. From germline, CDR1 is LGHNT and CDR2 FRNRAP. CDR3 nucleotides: TGTGCTAGTGGTTCCACGTCTGACAGTCAGCCCCAGCATTTT. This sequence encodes CASGSTSDSQPQHF.

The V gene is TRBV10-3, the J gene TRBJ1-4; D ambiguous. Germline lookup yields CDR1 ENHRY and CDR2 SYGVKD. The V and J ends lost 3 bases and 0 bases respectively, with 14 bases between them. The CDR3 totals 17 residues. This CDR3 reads CAISDRGGPSTNEKLFF. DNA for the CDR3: TGTGCCATCAGTGATCGGGGTGGCCCTTCAACTAATGAAAAACTGTTTTTT.

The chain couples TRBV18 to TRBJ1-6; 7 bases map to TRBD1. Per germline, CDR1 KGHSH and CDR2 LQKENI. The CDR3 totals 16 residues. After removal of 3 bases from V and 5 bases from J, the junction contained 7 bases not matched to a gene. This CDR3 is CASSPGGGIDNSPLHF. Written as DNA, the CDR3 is TGTGCCAGCTCACCCGGAGGGGGCATTGATAATTCACCCCTCCACTTT.

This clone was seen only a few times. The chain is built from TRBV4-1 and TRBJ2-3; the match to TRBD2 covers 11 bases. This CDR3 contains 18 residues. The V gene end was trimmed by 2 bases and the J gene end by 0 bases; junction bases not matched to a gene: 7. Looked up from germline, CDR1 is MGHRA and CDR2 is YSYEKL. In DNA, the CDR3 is TGCGCCAGCAGCCAATGGAGGGCTAGCGGGAGGAGCACAGATACGCAGTATTTT. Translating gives CASSQWRASGRSTDTQYF.

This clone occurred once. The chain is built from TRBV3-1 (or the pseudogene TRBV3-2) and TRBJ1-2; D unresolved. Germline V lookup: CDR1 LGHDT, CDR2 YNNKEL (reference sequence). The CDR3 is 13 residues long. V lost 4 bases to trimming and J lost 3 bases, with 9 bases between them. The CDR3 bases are TGTGCCAGCAGCCCCCTCGGGGACTATGGCTACACCTTC. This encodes CASSPLGDYGYTF.

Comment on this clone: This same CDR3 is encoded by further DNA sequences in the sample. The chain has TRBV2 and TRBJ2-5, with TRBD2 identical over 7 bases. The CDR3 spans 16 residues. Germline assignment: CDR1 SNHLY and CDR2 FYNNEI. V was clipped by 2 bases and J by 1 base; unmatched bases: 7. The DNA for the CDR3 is TGTGCCAGCAGTGAAACGGCTAGCGGCTTCCAAGAGACCCAGTACTTC. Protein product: CASSETASGFQETQYF.

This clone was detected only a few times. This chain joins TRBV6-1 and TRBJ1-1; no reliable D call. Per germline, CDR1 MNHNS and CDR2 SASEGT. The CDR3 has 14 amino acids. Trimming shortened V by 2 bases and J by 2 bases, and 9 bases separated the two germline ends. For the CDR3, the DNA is TGTGCCAGCAGTGAAAATCGGGGAAACACTGAAGCTTTCTTT. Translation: CASSENRGNTEAFF.

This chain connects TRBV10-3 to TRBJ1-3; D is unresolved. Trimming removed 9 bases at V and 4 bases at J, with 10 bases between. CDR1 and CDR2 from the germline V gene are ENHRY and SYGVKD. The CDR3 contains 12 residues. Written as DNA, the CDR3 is TGTGCCATGGGTTCGGGGGGAAACACCATATATTTT. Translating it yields CAMGSGGNTIYF.

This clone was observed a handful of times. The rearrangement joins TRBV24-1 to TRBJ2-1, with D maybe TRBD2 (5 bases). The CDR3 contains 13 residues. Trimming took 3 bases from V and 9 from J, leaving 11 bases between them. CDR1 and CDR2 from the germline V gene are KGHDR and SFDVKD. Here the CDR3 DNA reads TGTGCCACCAGTGATAGAGGGTTCGGTGAGCAGTTCTTC. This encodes CATSDRGFGEQFF.

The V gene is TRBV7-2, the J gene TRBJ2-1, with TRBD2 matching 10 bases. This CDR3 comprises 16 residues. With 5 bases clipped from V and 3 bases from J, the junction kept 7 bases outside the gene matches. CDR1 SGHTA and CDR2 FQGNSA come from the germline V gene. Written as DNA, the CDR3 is TGTGCCAGCAGCACCCCTAGCGGGAGTTTCTACAATGAGCAGTTCTTC. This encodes CASSTPSGSFYNEQFF. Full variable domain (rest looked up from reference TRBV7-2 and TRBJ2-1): GAGVSQSPSNKVTEKGKDVELRCDPISGHTALYWYRQSLGQGLEFLIYFQGNSAPDKSGLPSDRFSAERTGGSVSTLTIQRTQQEDSAVYLCASSTPSGSFYNEQFFGPGTRLTVL.

This CDR3 reads CASSEYGDIHEQFF. DNA for the CDR3: TGTGCCAGCAGTGAATATGGGGACATACATGAGCAGTTCTTC. This chain links TRBV25-1 with TRBJ2-1; possibly TRBD1 for D (6 bases). Trimming removed 0 bases from V and 8 bases from J, with 11 bases in between. The CDR3 covers 14 residues. Germline-derived CDR1 and CDR2 are MGHDK and SYGVNS.

DNA for the CDR3: TGCGCCAGCAGCCAAGATACCCTAAACACTGAAGCTTTCTTT. Its translation is CASSQDTLNTEAFF. V gene TRBV4-1 combines with J gene TRBJ1-1; D remains ambiguous. Germline CDR1 MGHRA, CDR2 YSYEKL. The CDR3 spans 14 residues. The V end was cut by 0 bases, the J end by 2 bases, with 7 bases between.

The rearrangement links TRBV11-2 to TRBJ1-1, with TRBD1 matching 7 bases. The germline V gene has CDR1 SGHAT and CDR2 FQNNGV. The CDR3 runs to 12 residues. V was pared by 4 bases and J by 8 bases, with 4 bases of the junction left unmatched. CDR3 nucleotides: TGTGCCAGCAGCTCTTCGACAGGGGAAGCTTTCTTT. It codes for CASSSSTGEAFF.

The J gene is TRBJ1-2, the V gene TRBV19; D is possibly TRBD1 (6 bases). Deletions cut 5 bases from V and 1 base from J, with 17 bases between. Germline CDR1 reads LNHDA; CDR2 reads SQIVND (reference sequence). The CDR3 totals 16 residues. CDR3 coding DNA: TGTGCCAGTAGTTTCGCGGCCGGGACAAATAACTATGGCTACACCTTC. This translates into CASSFAAGTNNYGYTF.

The DNA for the CDR3 is TGTGCCAGCAGCTCCCCAAGGGGACTAGGGGTAAACACCGGGGAGCTGTTTTTT. It is translated as CASSSPRGLGVNTGELFF. The chain links TRBV5-4 to TRBJ2-2, with 8 nucleotides matching TRBD2. Germline CDR1 SGHNT, CDR2 YYREEE (reference sequence). This CDR3 comprises 18 residues. The trim removed 3 bases at V and 2 bases at J, leaving 12 bases unmatched.

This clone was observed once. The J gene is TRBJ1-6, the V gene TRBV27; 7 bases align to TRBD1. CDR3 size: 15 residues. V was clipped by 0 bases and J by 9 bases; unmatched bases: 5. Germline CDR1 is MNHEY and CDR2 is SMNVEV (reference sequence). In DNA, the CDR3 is TGTGCCAGCAGTTTATCAACAGGGGACCTTTCACCCCTCCACTTT. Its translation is CASSLSTGDLSPLHF.

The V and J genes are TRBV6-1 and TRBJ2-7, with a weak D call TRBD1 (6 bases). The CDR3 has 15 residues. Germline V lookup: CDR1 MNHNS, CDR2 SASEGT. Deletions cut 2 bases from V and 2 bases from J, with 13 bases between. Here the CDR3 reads CASSEWGTTTYEQYF. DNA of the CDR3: TGTGCCAGCAGTGAATGGGGGACAACAACCTACGAGCAGTACTTC.